This T cell receptor beta chain is from a study of patients and donors after allogeneic stem cell transplantation. The V and J ends lost 3 bases and 6 bases respectively, with 16 bases between them. Germline V lookup: CDR1 SNHLY, CDR2 FYNNEI. The CDR3 loop spans 15 amino acids. TCRdb re-analysed the RT-PCR reads in MiXCR, keeping a single row per CDR3 protein. This sample has about 960,000 distinct CDR3 sequences; about 20% occur once, and the top ten carry roughly 6%. The TCR comes from a human donor who was either an allogeneic HSCT recipient or a stem cell or donor lymphocyte infusion donor (not recorded which). It is not recorded whose cells these are; they may come from a transplant donor. The V gene is TRBV2, the J gene TRBJ2-3; no clear D. The sequenced sample was blood, either unsorted or a sorted T cell fraction (not recorded which). The CDR3 spells CASSDQSRISDTQYF. CDR3 DNA: TGTGCCAGCAGTGATCAAAGCAGGATATCGGATACGCAGTATTTT.